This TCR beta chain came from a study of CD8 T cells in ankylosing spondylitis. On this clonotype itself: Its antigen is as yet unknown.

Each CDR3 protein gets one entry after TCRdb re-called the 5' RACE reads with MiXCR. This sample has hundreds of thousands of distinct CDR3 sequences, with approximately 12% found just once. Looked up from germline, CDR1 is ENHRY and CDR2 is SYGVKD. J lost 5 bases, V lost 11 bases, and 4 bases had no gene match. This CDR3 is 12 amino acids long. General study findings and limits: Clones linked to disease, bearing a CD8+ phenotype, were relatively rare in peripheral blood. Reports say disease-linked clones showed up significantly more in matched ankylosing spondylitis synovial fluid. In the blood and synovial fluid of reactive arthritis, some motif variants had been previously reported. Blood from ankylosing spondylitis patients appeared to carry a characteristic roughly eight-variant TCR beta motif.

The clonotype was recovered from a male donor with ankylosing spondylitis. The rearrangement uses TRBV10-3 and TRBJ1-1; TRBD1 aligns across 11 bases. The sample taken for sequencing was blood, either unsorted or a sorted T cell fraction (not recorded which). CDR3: CAGGQGGTEAFF. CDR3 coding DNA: TGTGCCGGGGGACAGGGGGGAACTGAAGCTTTCTTT.